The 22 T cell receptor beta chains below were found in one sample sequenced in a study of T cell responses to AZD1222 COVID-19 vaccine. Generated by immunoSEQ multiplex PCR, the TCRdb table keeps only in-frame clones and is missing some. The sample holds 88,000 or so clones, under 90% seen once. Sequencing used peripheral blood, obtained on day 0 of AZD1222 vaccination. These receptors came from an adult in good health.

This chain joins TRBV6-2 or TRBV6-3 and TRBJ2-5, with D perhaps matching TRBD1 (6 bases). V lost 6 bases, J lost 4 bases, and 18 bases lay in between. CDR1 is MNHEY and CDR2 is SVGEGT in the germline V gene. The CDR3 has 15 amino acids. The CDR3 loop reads CASSPGQWGRETQYF. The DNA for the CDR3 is TGTGCCAGCAGCCCTGGACAGTGGGGGCGAGAGACCCAGTACTTC.

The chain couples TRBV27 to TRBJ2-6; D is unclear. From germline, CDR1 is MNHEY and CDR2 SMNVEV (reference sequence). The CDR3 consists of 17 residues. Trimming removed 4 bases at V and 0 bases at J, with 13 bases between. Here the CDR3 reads CASSSLNSISGANVLTF. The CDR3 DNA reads TGTGCCAGCAGTTCGCTGAATTCAATCTCTGGGGCCAACGTCCTGACTTTC.

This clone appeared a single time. Here the CDR3 DNA reads TGTGCCAGCAGCTTACAGGGTCCTCAGCCCCAGCATTTT. This translates into CASSLQGPQPQHF. The rearrangement joins TRBV7-2 to TRBJ1-5; a possible D gene is TRBD1 (5 bases). CDR3 length equals 13 residues. V was clipped by 2 bases and J by 6 bases, with 8 bases between them. Germline-derived CDR1 and CDR2 are SGHTA and FQGNSA.

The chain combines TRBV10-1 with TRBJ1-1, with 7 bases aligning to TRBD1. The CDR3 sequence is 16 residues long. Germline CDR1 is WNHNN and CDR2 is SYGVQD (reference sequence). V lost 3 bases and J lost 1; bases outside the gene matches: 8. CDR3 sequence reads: CASSESAAGGNTEAFF. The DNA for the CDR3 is TGCGCCAGCAGTGAATCCGCGGCAGGGGGGAACACTGAAGCTTTCTTT.

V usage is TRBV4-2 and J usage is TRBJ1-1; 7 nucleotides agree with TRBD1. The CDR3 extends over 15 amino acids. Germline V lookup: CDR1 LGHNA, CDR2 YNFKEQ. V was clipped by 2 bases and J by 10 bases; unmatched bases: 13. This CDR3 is CASSQPGQPKRGAFF. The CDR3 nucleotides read TGTGCCAGCAGCCAACCGGGACAGCCAAAGAGGGGAGCTTTCTTT.

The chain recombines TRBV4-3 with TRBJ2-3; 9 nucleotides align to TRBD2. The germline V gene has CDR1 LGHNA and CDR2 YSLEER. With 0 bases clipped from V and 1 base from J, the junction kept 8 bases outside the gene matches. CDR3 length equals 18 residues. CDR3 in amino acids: CASSQDIGLAGRTDTQYF. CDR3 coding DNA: TGCGCCAGCAGCCAAGATATTGGCCTAGCGGGGCGCACAGATACGCAGTATTTT.

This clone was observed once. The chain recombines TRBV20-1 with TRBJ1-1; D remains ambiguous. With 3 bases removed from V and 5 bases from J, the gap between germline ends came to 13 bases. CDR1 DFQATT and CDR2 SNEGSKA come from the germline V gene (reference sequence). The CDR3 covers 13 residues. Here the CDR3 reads CSASVEIGTEAFF. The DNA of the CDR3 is TGCAGTGCTAGTGTCGAGATTGGGACTGAAGCTTTCTTT.

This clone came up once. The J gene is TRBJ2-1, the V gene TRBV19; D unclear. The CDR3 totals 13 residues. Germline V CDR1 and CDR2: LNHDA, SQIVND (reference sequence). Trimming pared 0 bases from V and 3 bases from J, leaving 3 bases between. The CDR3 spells CASSIDYYNEQFF. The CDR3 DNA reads TGTGCCAGTAGTATAGATTACTACAATGAGCAGTTCTTC.

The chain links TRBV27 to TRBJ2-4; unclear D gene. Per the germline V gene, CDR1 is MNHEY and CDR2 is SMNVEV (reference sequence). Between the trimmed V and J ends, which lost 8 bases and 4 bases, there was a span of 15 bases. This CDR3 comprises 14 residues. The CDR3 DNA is TGTGCCAGCCTCAAACTCGACGGAAAAAACATTCAGTACTTC. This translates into CASLKLDGKNIQYF.

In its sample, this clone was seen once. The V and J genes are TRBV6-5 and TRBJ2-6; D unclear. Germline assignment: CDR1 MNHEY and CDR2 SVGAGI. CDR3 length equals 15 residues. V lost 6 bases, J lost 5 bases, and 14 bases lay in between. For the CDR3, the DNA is TGTGCCAGCAGGTTGTGGAGCAGCAGGGCCAACGTCCTGACTTTC. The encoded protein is CASRLWSSRANVLTF.

The CDR3, as DNA: TGTGCCAGCAGCCCGGACAGTGGAAACACCATATATTTT. Translating it yields CASSPDSGNTIYF. J is TRBJ1-3 and V is TRBV7-9; D might be TRBD1 (6 bases). The V end lost 5 bases, the J end lost 3 bases, and 8 bases lay between the germline ends. The CDR3 is 13 residues long. Germline CDR1 reads SEHNR; CDR2 reads FQNEAQ (reference sequence). Supplemented by reference TRBV7-9 and TRBJ1-3, the full variable domain reads DTGVSQNPRHKITKRGQNVTFRCDPISEHNRLYWYRQTLGQGPEFLTYFQNEAQLEKSRLLSDRFSAERPKGSFSTLEIQRTEQGDSAMYLCASSPDSGNTIYFGEGSWLTVV.

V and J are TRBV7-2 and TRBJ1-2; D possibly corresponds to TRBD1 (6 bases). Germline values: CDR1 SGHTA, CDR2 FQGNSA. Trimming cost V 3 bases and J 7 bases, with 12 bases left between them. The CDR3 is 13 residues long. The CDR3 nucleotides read TGTGCCAGCAGCTTGGAAGGGGGTGCTGGCTACACCTTC. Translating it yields CASSLEGGAGYTF. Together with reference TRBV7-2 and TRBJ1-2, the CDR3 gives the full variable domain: GAGVSQSPSNKVTEKGKDVELRCDPISGHTALYWYRQSLGQGLEFLIYFQGNSAPDKSGLPSDRFSAERTGGSVSTLTIQRTQQEDSAVYLCASSLEGGAGYTFGSGTRLTVV.

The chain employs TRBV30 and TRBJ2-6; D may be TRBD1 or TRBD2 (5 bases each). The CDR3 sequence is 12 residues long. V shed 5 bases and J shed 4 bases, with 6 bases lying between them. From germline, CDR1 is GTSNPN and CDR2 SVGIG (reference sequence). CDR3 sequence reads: CAWGTGANVLTF. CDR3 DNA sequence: TGTGCCTGGGGGACCGGGGCCAACGTCCTGACTTTC.

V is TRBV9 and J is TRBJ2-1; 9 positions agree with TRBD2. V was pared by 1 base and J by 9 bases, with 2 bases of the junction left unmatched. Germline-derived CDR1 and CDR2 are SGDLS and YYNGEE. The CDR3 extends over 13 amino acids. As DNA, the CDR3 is TGTGCCAGCAGCGTAACGCGGGGGGGTGAGCAGTTCTTC. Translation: CASSVTRGGEQFF.

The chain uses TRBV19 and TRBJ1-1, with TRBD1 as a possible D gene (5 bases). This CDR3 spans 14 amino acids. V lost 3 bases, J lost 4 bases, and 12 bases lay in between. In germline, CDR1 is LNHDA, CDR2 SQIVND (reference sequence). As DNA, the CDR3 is TGTGCCAGTAGTATCCAGGGAACGGGCACTGAAGCTTTCTTT. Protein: CASSIQGTGTEAFF.

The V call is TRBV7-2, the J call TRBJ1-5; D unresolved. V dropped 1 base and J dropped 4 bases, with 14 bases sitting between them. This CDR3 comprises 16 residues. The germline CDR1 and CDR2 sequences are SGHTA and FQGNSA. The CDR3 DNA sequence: TGTGCCAGCAGCTTAGGGTCCGGGCCGAGGAATCAGCCCCAGCATTTT. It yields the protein CASSLGSGPRNQPQHF.

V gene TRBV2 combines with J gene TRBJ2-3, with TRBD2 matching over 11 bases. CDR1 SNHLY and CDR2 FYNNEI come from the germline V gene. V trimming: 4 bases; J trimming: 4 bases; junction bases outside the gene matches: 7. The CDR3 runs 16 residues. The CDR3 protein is CASSVGLAGGPDTQYF. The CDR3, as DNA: TGTGCCAGCAGTGTGGGGCTAGCGGGAGGTCCAGATACGCAGTATTTT.

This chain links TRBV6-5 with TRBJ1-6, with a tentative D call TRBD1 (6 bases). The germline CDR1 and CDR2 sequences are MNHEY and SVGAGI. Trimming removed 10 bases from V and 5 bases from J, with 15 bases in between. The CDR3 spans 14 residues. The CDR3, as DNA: TGTGCCACTCATGGACAGACTGATAATTCACCCCTCCACTTT. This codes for CATHGQTDNSPLHF.

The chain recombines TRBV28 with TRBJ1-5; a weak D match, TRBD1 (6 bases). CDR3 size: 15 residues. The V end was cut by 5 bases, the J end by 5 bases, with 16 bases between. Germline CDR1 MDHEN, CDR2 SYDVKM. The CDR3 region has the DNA TGTGCCAGCAGTCGCCGGGGGGGCGGGGATCAGCCCCAGCATTTT. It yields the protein CASSRRGGGDQPQHF.

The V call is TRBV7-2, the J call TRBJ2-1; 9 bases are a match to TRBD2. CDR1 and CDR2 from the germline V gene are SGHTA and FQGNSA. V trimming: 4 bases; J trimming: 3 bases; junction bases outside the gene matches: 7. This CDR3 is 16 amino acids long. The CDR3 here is CASSYASGNFYNEQFF. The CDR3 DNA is TGTGCCAGCAGCTACGCTAGCGGGAACTTCTACAATGAGCAGTTCTTC.

CDR3 DNA: TGCAGCGTTGAAGGTTCCGCGAACACCGGGGAGCTGTTTTTT. Amino acids: CSVEGSANTGELFF. The chain uses TRBV29-1 and TRBJ2-2; D gene uncertain. The CDR3 has 14 amino acids. Per the germline V gene, CDR1 is SQVTM and CDR2 is ANQGSEA. Trimming took off 1 base at V and 0 bases at J, with 6 bases between the two ends.

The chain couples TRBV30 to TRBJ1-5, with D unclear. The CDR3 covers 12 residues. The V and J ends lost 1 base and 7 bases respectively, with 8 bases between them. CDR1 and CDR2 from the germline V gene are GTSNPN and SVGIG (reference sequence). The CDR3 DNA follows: TGTGCCTGGAGTGAGGGTCGACAGCCCCAGCATTTT. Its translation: CAWSEGRQPQHF.